These T cell receptor beta chains were read from a single sample in a study of CD8+CD57+ T cells in acquired aplastic anemia. Each CDR3 protein gets one entry after TCRdb re-called the reads with MiXCR. Among 150,000 to 200,000 distinct CDR3 sequences listed, 40% to 50% were seen once. The sequencing sample was made of sorted CD4+, CD8+, or CD8+CD57+ T cells (not recorded which) from PBMCs. The receptors stem from a human donor in good health. CDR3s include the opening cysteine and the closing phenylalanine or tryptophan. D genes are given only for firm matches. Clone size, where shown, is once, few, many, or a class for clones that have expanded.

v_gene: TRBV2; j_gene: TRBJ2-5; d_gene: .; abundance: .; CDR3aa: CASSPGDHTTGETQYF; CDR3nt: TGTGCCAGCAGTCCTGGCGACCACACAACCGGGGAGACCCAGTACTTC
v_gene: TRBV20-1; j_gene: TRBJ2-3; d_gene: TRBD2; abundance: many; CDR3aa: CSARGLAPDTQYF; CDR3nt: TGCAGTGCTCGCGGACTAGCCCCAGATACGCAGTATTTT
v_gene: TRBV6-1; j_gene: TRBJ1-2; d_gene: .; abundance: many; CDR3aa: CASSEGTGTVPNYGYTF; CDR3nt: TGTGCCAGCAGTGAAGGAACAGGGACGGTACCTAACTATGGCTACACCTTC
v_gene: TRBV7-8; j_gene: TRBJ1-1; d_gene: .; abundance: once; CDR3aa: CASSTQVYAEAFF; CDR3nt: TGTGCCAGCAGCACACAGGTGTACGCTGAAGCTTTCTTT
v_gene: TRBV24-1; j_gene: TRBJ2-1; d_gene: TRBD1; abundance: many; CDR3aa: CATSDRGQGIYNEQFF; CDR3nt: TGTGCCACCAGTGACAGGGGACAGGGGATATACAATGAGCAGTTCTTC
v_gene: TRBV7-2; j_gene: TRBJ2-5; d_gene: TRBD1; abundance: many; CDR3aa: CASGRQGQETQYF; CDR3nt: TGTGCCAGCGGGCGACAGGGCCAAGAGACCCAGTACTTC
v_gene: TRBV9; j_gene: TRBJ2-5; d_gene: TRBD2; abundance: .; CDR3aa: CASSDVAGGPETQYF; CDR3nt: TGTGCCAGCAGCGACGTAGCGGGGGGGCCGGAGACCCAGTACTTC
v_gene: TRBV7-9; j_gene: TRBJ2-7; d_gene: .; abundance: .; CDR3aa: CASSAYSYEQYF; CDR3nt: TGTGCCAGCAGCGCGTACTCCTACGAGCAGTACTTC
v_gene: TRBV20-1; j_gene: TRBJ2-1; d_gene: TRBD2; abundance: few; CDR3aa: CSAVGLAGILSYNEQFF; CDR3nt: TGCAGTGCTGTCGGACTAGCGGGGATCCTCTCCTACAATGAGCAGTTCTTC
v_gene: TRBV2; j_gene: TRBJ2-5; d_gene: .; abundance: few; CDR3aa: CASGVGVRETQYF; CDR3nt: TGTGCCAGCGGAGTGGGGGTTCGAGAGACCCAGTACTTC
v_gene: TRBV24-1; j_gene: TRBJ2-3; d_gene: .; abundance: many; CDR3aa: CATSERGSTDTQYF; CDR3nt: TGTGCCACCAGTGAGCGGGGTAGCACAGATACGCAGTATTTT
v_gene: TRBV29-1; j_gene: TRBJ2-2; d_gene: TRBD1; abundance: .; CDR3aa: CSVGQGAQSGELFF; CDR3nt: TGCAGCGTTGGACAGGGGGCGCAGAGCGGGGAGCTGTTTTTT
v_gene: TRBV29-1; j_gene: TRBJ2-3; d_gene: TRBD2; abundance: few; CDR3aa: CSVEHFGTSGLSTDTQYF; CDR3nt: TGCAGCGTTGAACATTTTGGGACTAGCGGGCTAAGCACAGATACGCAGTATTTT
v_gene: TRBV20-1; j_gene: TRBJ2-1; d_gene: TRBD2; abundance: many; CDR3aa: CSAGRPIAGGLYNEQFF; CDR3nt: TGCAGTGCTGGCCGCCCGATAGCGGGAGGCCTTTACAATGAGCAGTTCTTC
v_gene: TRBV7-2; j_gene: TRBJ2-7; d_gene: TRBD2; abundance: many; CDR3aa: CASSKAGGRYEQYF; CDR3nt: TGTGCCAGCAGCAAGGCGGGAGGCCGGTACGAGCAGTACTTC
v_gene: TRBV2; j_gene: TRBJ2-1; d_gene: .; abundance: .; CDR3aa: CASSESSIPYEQFF; CDR3nt: TGTGCCAGCAGTGAATCGTCTATTCCCTATGAGCAGTTCTTC
v_gene: TRBV6-1; j_gene: TRBJ1-2; d_gene: .; abundance: many; CDR3aa: CASSKEQGYGYTF; CDR3nt: TGTGCCAGCAGTAAGGAGCAGGGCTATGGCTACACCTTC
v_gene: TRBV3-1; j_gene: TRBJ2-3; d_gene: .; abundance: many; CDR3aa: CASSQYTDTQYF; CDR3nt: TGTGCCAGCAGCCAATACACGGATACGCAGTATTTT
v_gene: TRBV25-1; j_gene: TRBJ2-7; d_gene: TRBD1; abundance: many; CDR3aa: CASSGQGRTHYEQYF; CDR3nt: TGTGCCAGCAGTGGACAGGGTAGGACCCACTACGAGCAGTACTTC
v_gene: TRBV12-5; j_gene: TRBJ1-2; d_gene: TRBD1; abundance: .; CDR3aa: CASGLEGASNYGYTF; CDR3nt: TGTGCTAGTGGTTTGGAGGGGGCTTCTAACTATGGCTACACCTTC
v_gene: TRBV9; j_gene: TRBJ2-3; d_gene: .; abundance: many; CDR3aa: CASSGDLLGQGTDTQYF; CDR3nt: TGTGCCAGCAGCGGGGATCTTCTAGGACAAGGGACAGATACGCAGTATTTT
v_gene: TRBV19; j_gene: TRBJ1-1; d_gene: .; abundance: .; CDR3aa: CASSIKRNTEAFF; CDR3nt: TGTGCCAGTAGTATCAAGAGGAACACTGAAGCTTTCTTT
v_gene: TRBV28; j_gene: TRBJ2-7; d_gene: .; abundance: many; CDR3aa: CASSLRTHEQYF; CDR3nt: TGTGCCAGCAGTTTGAGGACTCACGAGCAGTACTTC
v_gene: TRBV4-1; j_gene: TRBJ1-3; d_gene: TRBD1; abundance: .; CDR3aa: CASSQRGQALTGNTIYF; CDR3nt: TGCGCCAGCAGCCAACGGGGACAGGCCCTTACTGGAAACACCATATATTTT
v_gene: TRBV9; j_gene: TRBJ2-7; d_gene: TRBD1; abundance: once; CDR3aa: CARTGTGLSYEQYF; CDR3nt: TGTGCCAGAACCGGGACAGGGCTCTCCTACGAGCAGTACTTC
v_gene: TRBV20-1; j_gene: TRBJ2-5; d_gene: TRBD1; abundance: many; CDR3aa: CSATTWDRGQETQYF; CDR3nt: TGCAGTGCTACGACTTGGGACAGGGGGCAAGAGACCCAGTACTTC
v_gene: TRBV18; j_gene: TRBJ1-6; d_gene: TRBD1; abundance: many; CDR3aa: CASSPGQVNSPLHF; CDR3nt: TGTGCCAGCTCACCCGGACAGGTTAATTCACCCCTCCACTTT
v_gene: TRBV14; j_gene: TRBJ2-7; d_gene: .; abundance: many; CDR3aa: CASSQAGRYEQYF; CDR3nt: TGTGCCAGCAGCCAAGCGGGACGCTACGAGCAGTACTTC
v_gene: TRBV7-8; j_gene: TRBJ1-1; d_gene: .; abundance: .; CDR3aa: CASSLLGRNTEAFF; CDR3nt: TGTGCCAGCAGCTTACTTGGACGGAACACTGAAGCTTTCTTT
v_gene: TRBV2; j_gene: TRBJ2-1; d_gene: TRBD2; abundance: once; CDR3aa: CARRGAASGRVINEQFF; CDR3nt: TGTGCCAGAAGGGGGGCTGCAAGCGGGAGAGTGATCAATGAGCAGTTCTTC
v_gene: TRBV15; j_gene: TRBJ2-5; d_gene: TRBD2; abundance: .; CDR3aa: CATSRVGLAGGETQCF; CDR3nt: TGTGCCACCAGCAGAGTGGGTCTAGCGGGAGGAGAGACCCAGTGCTTC
v_gene: TRBV10-3; j_gene: TRBJ1-1; d_gene: TRBD1; abundance: .; CDR3aa: CAIRTGSVTEAFF; CDR3nt: TGTGCCATCAGGACAGGGTCGGTTACTGAAGCTTTCTTT
v_gene: TRBV7-2; j_gene: TRBJ2-7; d_gene: TRBD2; abundance: few; CDR3aa: CASSSSSGRYEQYF; CDR3nt: TGTGCCAGCAGTAGCTCTAGCGGGAGGTACGAGCAGTACTTC
v_gene: TRBV6-2/TRBV6-3; j_gene: TRBJ1-1; d_gene: TRBD1; abundance: .; CDR3aa: CASSFAGGDTEAFF; CDR3nt: TGTGCCAGCAGCTTCGCAGGGGGGGACACTGAAGCTTTCTTT
v_gene: TRBV25-1; j_gene: TRBJ2-1; d_gene: .; abundance: .; CDR3aa: CASGQPGSSYNEQFF; CDR3nt: TGTGCCAGCGGCCAACCGGGATCTTCCTACAATGAGCAGTTCTTC
v_gene: TRBV27; j_gene: TRBJ2-5; d_gene: .; abundance: many; CDR3aa: CASSWAGKETQYF; CDR3nt: TGTGCCAGCAGTTGGGCAGGGAAAGAGACCCAGTACTTC
v_gene: TRBV29-1; j_gene: TRBJ2-1; d_gene: .; abundance: many; CDR3aa: CSGTGNWAREQFF; CDR3nt: TGCAGCGGTACAGGGAATTGGGCTAGAGAGCAGTTCTTC